This note documents a single TCR beta chain sequence. The antigen remains undetermined. This table comes from immunoSEQ multiplex PCR, and its TCRdb copy is limited to in-frame clones, with some not included. Altogether hundreds of thousands of clones are present, around 90% being singletons, with the ten largest covering around 16%. The CDR3 sequence is 14 residues long. Germline V gene lookup returns CDR1 SGHRS and CDR2 YFSETQ. Trimming stripped 1 base from V and 4 bases from J, with 11 bases between. The data belong to a study of shared clonotypes between healthy human individuals. Looking at the study overall: The plates for each donor numbered three CD4 naive, three CD4 memory, two CD8 naive and one CD8 memory. Study-level findings and limits: Researchers found naive subsets generally carried larger estimated richness than memory subsets. In the sorted subsets, rarefaction showed sequencing was incomplete despite large depth.

The chain couples TRBV5-1 to TRBJ1-2; D remains unclear. This receptor was taken from a man between 18 and 35 years old in good health. The material sequenced was memory CD8+ T cells sorted from blood. Subset specified: CD45RO+ cells pooled with CCR7-negative TemRA cells. CDR3 protein: CASSLFKAPYGYTF. The CDR3 DNA reads TGCGCCAGCAGCTTGTTTAAGGCCCCCTATGGCTACACCTTC.